Given below is one TCR beta chain in context. What it binds is not known. The CDR3 length is 17 residues. Germline V lookup: CDR1 SEHNR, CDR2 FQNEAQ (reference sequence). Trimming at V came to 0 bases and at J to 2 bases, leaving 7 bases not matched to a gene. Unexposed donor CD4+ T cells date from about 2011-2018, before the COVID-19 pandemic. Isolation of CD4+ T cells took place after roughly nine days in culture. Approximately 2 million PBMCs per well were cultured with 9 to 10 IU/ml IL-2. Cultures received half-medium IL-2 refreshes on days 3 and 7. The data are from a study of CD4 T cells in relation to SARS-CoV-2 and coronaviruses. At the level of the study: ViraFEST: roughly 10-day antigen culture of PBMCs, then TCR beta CDR3 sequencing.

The assay was immunoSEQ multiplex PCR, and TCRdb's table has in-frame clones only and misses some. The table includes roughly 25,000 clones, about 77% detected once. J is TRBJ2-5 and V is TRBV7-9; 9 bases fit TRBD1. The sequence was obtained from a human donor in good health. Sample: CD4+ T cells from PBMCs, cultured in vitro. The CDR3 region has the DNA TGTGCCAGCAGCTTAGCCATCGGGACAGGGCCGCAAGAGACCCAGTACTTC. Its translation is CASSLAIGTGPQETQYF.